These 7 T cell receptor beta chains were sequenced from one sample in a study of vaccination effects on CD4 cells after COVID-19. Profiling relied on immunoSEQ multiplex PCR, and the TCRdb table lists in-frame clones only, not all of them. The sample yields approximately 12,000 clones, approximately 75% seen once. No cognate antigen is known for these TCRs. Within the ViraFEST assay, antigen-specific CD4+ T cells underwent expansion with viral peptide pools prior to sequencing. Upon completion of about ten days in culture, CD4+ T cells were isolated. Participants were vaccinated with two doses of either the BNT162b2 or mRNA-1273 vaccine. The sample in question was CD4+ T cells from PBMCs cultured with SARS-CoV-2 spike peptides, obtained after COVID-19 vaccination. These receptors all stem from a human donor who received a COVID-19 vaccine.

The chain recombines TRBV7-9 with TRBJ2-2, with 8 bases aligning to TRBD2. Germline CDR1 and CDR2: SEHNR and FQNEAQ (reference sequence). This CDR3 contains 18 residues. The junction had 12 bases not matched to a gene; V was cut back by 5 bases and J by 1 base. In DNA, the CDR3 is TGTGCCAGCAGCCGAGCCGGGGGGGCCTCACGGAACACCGGGGAGCTGTTTTTT. Translation gives CASSRAGGASRNTGELFF.

This chain uses TRBV6-6 with TRBJ2-7; TRBD1 matches 8 bases. Germline V lookup: CDR1 MNHNY, CDR2 SVGAGI (reference sequence). The CDR3 has 14 residues. V lost 7 bases and J lost 0; bases outside the gene matches: 5. The CDR3 spells CASTRTGTSYEQYF. CDR3 bases: TGTGCCAGCACCCGGACAGGGACCTCCTACGAGCAGTACTTC.

This chain connects TRBV19 to TRBJ1-4, with 10 bases aligning to TRBD1. With V trimmed by 5 bases and J by 10 bases, 7 bases remained unmatched. The CDR3 totals 14 residues. Germline assignment: CDR1 LNHDA and CDR2 SQIVND (reference sequence). The CDR3 protein is CASSVGQGEGKLFF. The CDR3 DNA follows: TGTGCCAGTAGTGTCGGACAGGGGGAGGGAAAACTGTTTTTT.

The rearrangement uses TRBV19 and TRBJ2-4; D uncertain. The germline V and J ends were trimmed by 3 bases and 0 bases, with 9 bases remaining between them. CDR1 is LNHDA and CDR2 is SQIVND in the germline V gene (reference sequence). CDR3 length: 15 residues. CDR3 DNA: TGTGCCAGTAGTATGCCATTACTAGCCAAAAACATTCAGTACTTC. Protein sequence: CASSMPLLAKNIQYF.

This chain uses TRBV6-1 with TRBJ1-2, with a possible D match to TRBD1 (5 bases). Looked up from germline, CDR1 is MNHNS and CDR2 is SASEGT. Between the trimmed V and J ends, which lost 3 bases and 8 bases, there was a span of 10 bases. The CDR3 runs 12 residues. The CDR3 DNA follows: TGTGCCAGCAGTGACCGGGACTCCGGCTACACCTTC. It encodes CASSDRDSGYTF.

J is TRBJ1-1 and V is TRBV6-1, with TRBD1 matching over 8 bases. The J segment lost 4 bases and the V segment lost 9 bases, leaving 13 bases of the junction unmatched. This CDR3 has 15 residues. The germline V gene has CDR1 MNHNS and CDR2 SASEGT. CDR3 amino acids: CASPPGQGRSTEAFF. In DNA form, the CDR3 reads TGTGCCAGTCCTCCCGGACAGGGACGGAGCACTGAAGCTTTCTTT.

This clone turned up a few times. The J gene is TRBJ1-2, the V gene TRBV19; possible D gene TRBD1, 5 bases. The CDR3 runs 15 residues. In germline, CDR1 is LNHDA, CDR2 SQIVND (reference sequence). Between the trimmed V and J ends, which lost 5 bases and 0 bases, there was a span of 13 bases. The CDR3 DNA reads as TGTGCCAGTAGTTTCGGGACGGACACTAACTATGGCTACACCTTC. Its translation: CASSFGTDTNYGYTF.